This T cell receptor beta chain was recorded in a study of regulatory T cells in long-lasting Graves disease. Time point here: newly diagnosed GD, antithyroid drugs for less than 3 months. RNA from PBMCs was the source of the TCR library. Arm-PCR of CDR3 regions and iRepertoire HTBI primers were used to build TCR beta libraries. From the multiplex PCR reads, TCRdb called clonotypes with MiXCR, one entry per CDR3 protein. The top ten clones hold around 23% of a sample with 420,000 or so distinct CDR3 sequences, approximately 16% of them seen once. Many counts were recorded for this clonotype. As yet, its antigen is unknown. CDR3 length: 18 residues. V was clipped by 2 bases and J by 7 bases; unmatched bases: 15. Germline V gives CDR1 DFQATT, CDR2 SNEGSKA (reference sequence). Study observations and caveats: Public clonotype sharing was higher in persistent than newly diagnosed patients. Newly diagnosed Graves' patients exceeded persistent ones in TCR diversity.

These data also featured in a second study, about T cells in Graves' hyperthyroidism and ophthalmopathy. As reported in that work: No progression to ophthalmopathy during 18 months of follow-up defined stable disease. TCR CDR3 underwent first-round RT-PCR with the HTBI primer set.

This material consisted of peripheral blood mononuclear cells (PBMCs), taken at new diagnosis, from a patient treated with antithyroid drugs. The TCR comes from a woman aged 18-29 years with Graves disease. This sequence joins TRBV20-1 and TRBJ2-1, with 12 bases lining up with TRBD2. The CDR3 region has the DNA TGCAGTGCTAGATTGCTAGCGGGAGGGCCGTTTTGGTTAAATGAGCAGTTCTTC. Protein product: CSARLLAGGPFWLNEQFF.